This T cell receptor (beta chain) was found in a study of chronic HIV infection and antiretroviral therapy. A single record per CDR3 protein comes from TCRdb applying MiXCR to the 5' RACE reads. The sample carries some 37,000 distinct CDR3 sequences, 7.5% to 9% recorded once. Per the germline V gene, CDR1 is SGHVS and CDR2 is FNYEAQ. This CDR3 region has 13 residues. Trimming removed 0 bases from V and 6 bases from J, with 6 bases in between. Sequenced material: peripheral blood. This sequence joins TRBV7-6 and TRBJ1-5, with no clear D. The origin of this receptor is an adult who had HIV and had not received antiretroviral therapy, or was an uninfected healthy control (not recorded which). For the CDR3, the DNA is TGTGCCAGCAGCTTAGCGCACCGTCAGCCCCAGCATTTT. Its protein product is CASSLAHRQPQHF.